A single T cell receptor beta chain is shown here with its context. Its antigen is unknown. Alongside a J-beta primer mix, a sample-barcoded 5' primer served in a second PCR lasting roughly 6 to 11 cycles. TCRdb reprocessed the 5' RACE reads with MiXCR, giving one entry per CDR3 protein. This table has some 1.5 million distinct CDR3 sequences, approximately 28% appearing once. This specimen belongs to a study of blood T cells in healthy people across ages. General study points: PBMCs were not sorted, which prevented a conclusive comparison of naive versus antigen-experienced cells.

What was sequenced was blood. The source is a woman in her thirties in good health.

The CDR3 DNA is TGTGCCAGCAGTTTCCCCCTCCTTGGAAACACCATATATTTT. Translation gives CASSFPLLGNTIYF. The chain recombines TRBV7-9 with TRBJ1-3, with unresolved D. CDR3 size: 14 residues. Germline assignment: CDR1 SEHNR and CDR2 FQNEAQ (reference sequence). The germline V and J ends were trimmed by 6 bases and 3 bases, with 12 bases remaining between them.